These 9 T cell receptor beta chains share one sample of origin, sequenced in a study of cytomegalovirus exposure and HLA in healthy donors. The study ran its PCR with 60 Vbeta and 13 Jbeta primers. This table comes from immunoSEQ multiplex PCR, and its TCRdb copy is limited to in-frame clones, with some not included. The sample lists a few hundred thousand clones, 70% to 90% occurring once. The sequencing sample was made of PBMCs. The receptors originated from a woman between 40 and 55 years old in good health and CMV-seropositive.

This chain uses TRBV30 with TRBJ2-1; a possible D gene is TRBD2 (6 bases). V dropped 3 bases and J dropped 0 bases, with 15 bases sitting between them. The CDR3 runs to 16 residues. Germline CDR1 reads GTSNPN; CDR2 reads SVGIG (reference sequence). As DNA, the CDR3 is TGTGCCTGGAGCCCACTAGCAGCGAGCTCCTACAATGAGCAGTTCTTC. As protein: CAWSPLAASSYNEQFF.

The rearrangement joins TRBV28 to TRBJ2-7; TRBD2 agrees at 9 bases. Germline CDR1 MDHEN, CDR2 SYDVKM. Unmatched junction bases numbered 9, after V lost 6 bases and J lost 0 bases. The CDR3 is 16 amino acids. Here the CDR3 DNA reads TGTGCCAGCAGCGCACCGGGACTAGCAGACTCCTACGAGCAGTACTTC. It yields the protein CASSAPGLADSYEQYF.

The chain is built from TRBV2 and TRBJ1-5, with no clear D. Germline V lookup: CDR1 SNHLY, CDR2 FYNNEI. There are 14 residues in the CDR3. The V and J ends lost 6 bases and 1 base respectively, with 10 bases between them. The DNA for the CDR3 is TGTGCCAGCAGCCTCACGAGGAGCAATCAGCCCCAGCATTTT. It encodes CASSLTRSNQPQHF.

This chain uses TRBV7-2 with TRBJ2-1; the match to TRBD1 covers 7 bases. Germline V gives CDR1 SGHTA, CDR2 FQGNSA. The CDR3 runs to 16 residues. V dropped 1 base and J dropped 5; count of bases not matched to a gene: 8. CDR3 nucleotide sequence: TGTGCCAGCAGCTTAGATGGGACAGTCAATGACAATGAGCAGTTCTTC. Its translation is CASSLDGTVNDNEQFF.

This sequence joins TRBV25-1 and TRBJ2-1; 9 bases match TRBD2. V was clipped by 7 bases and J by 3 bases; unmatched bases: 4. Germline V gene data show CDR1 as MGHDK and CDR2 as SYGVNS. The CDR3 extends over 14 amino acids. CDR3 region: CASTLAGVYNEQFF. CDR3 DNA: TGTGCCAGCACTTTAGCGGGAGTCTACAATGAGCAGTTCTTC.

The chain is built from TRBV7-3 and TRBJ2-2, with 11 nucleotides matching TRBD2. Germline CDR1 reads SGHTA; CDR2 reads FQGTGA. Trimming cost V 5 bases and J 3 bases; bases outside gene matches: 5. This CDR3 spans 16 amino acids. The CDR3 DNA follows: TGTGCCAGCAGCCCGGGACTAGCGGCACACACCGGGGAGCTGTTTTTT. This codes for CASSPGLAAHTGELFF.

This clone was seen only once. The chain uses TRBV6-6 and TRBJ1-3; 7 bases line up with TRBD1. Germline V gene lookup returns CDR1 MNHNY and CDR2 SVGAGI (reference sequence). This CDR3 is built from 14 residues. With V trimmed by 6 bases and J by 1 base, 3 bases remained unmatched. DNA for the CDR3: TGTGCCAGCAGGGGACAGCTATCTGGAAACACCATATATTTT. Its translation is CASRGQLSGNTIYF.

The chain joins TRBV6-1 to TRBJ2-3; TRBD2 aligns across 9 bases. V trimming: 6 bases; J trimming: 2 bases; junction bases outside the gene matches: 3. CDR1 and CDR2 from the germline V gene are MNHNS and SASEGT. This CDR3 contains 14 residues. CDR3 loop: CASRTSGLTDTQYF. CDR3 nucleotides: TGTGCCAGCAGGACTAGCGGACTCACAGATACGCAGTATTTT.

The chain uses TRBV15 and TRBJ1-5; D perhaps matches TRBD1 (6 bases). Germline lookup yields CDR1 LNHNV and CDR2 YYDKDF (reference sequence). The CDR3 sequence is 16 residues long. V dropped 5 bases and J dropped 5 bases, with 19 bases sitting between them. The CDR3 region is CATSPERQGSDQPQHF. In nucleotides, the CDR3 is TGTGCCACCAGCCCCGAACGGCAGGGGTCAGATCAGCCCCAGCATTTT.